Listed below are T cell receptor beta chains from one sample, sequenced in a study of T cell repertoires in cytomegalovirus infection. Using its own MiXCR run on the reads, TCRdb lists one record per CDR3 protein. The sample holds under 800,000 distinct CDR3 sequences; approximately 24% are singletons and the top ten take around 8%. The sample comprised CD8+ T cells from PBMCs. These TCRs come from a human donor in good health (CMV status not recorded). Some clones in this sample may be carry-over from other donors' samples. Each CDR3 is given with its conserved first and last residue. Each record gives: CDR3 length, V gene, J gene, CDR3 protein.

15	TRBV5-6	TRBJ1-1	CASSLGGHPNTEAFF
16	TRBV4-3	TRBJ1-6	CASSQGTPGWDSPLHF
13	TRBV13	TRBJ2-5	CASSLQPQETQYF
9	TRBV29-1	TRBJ1-2	CSVSNGYTF
17	TRBV14	TRBJ1-4	CASSLGGTGVFNEKLFF
14	TRBV12-3/TRBV12-4	TRBJ2-2	CASSLQGVTGELFF
16	TRBV18	TRBJ1-1	CASSPPVGGWNTEAFF
16	TRBV7-2	TRBJ2-5	CASSLRGGLHQETQYF
13	TRBV4-3	TRBJ2-1	CASSQYSLGEQFF
14	TRBV27	TRBJ1-4	CASSLQGLDEKLFF
16	TRBV4-1	TRBJ2-5	CASSPGVRGDWETQYF
16	TRBV7-2	TRBJ2-3	CASSLAGGGSTDTQYF
16	TRBV28	TRBJ1-1	CASSPPHYRGEPEAFF
15	TRBV9	TRBJ2-7	CASSVGDRRLYEQYF
15	TRBV6-4	TRBJ2-1	CASSPSGQGVDEQFF
15	TRBV28	TRBJ1-5	CASRPTTGVSGPQHF
15	TRBV20-1	TRBJ1-2	CSARVGGQPYYGYTF